This TCR beta chain was recovered during a study of T-cell memory formation after mild COVID-19. Details on this clonotype: Its antigen is not identified.

The CDR3 spans 13 residues. Germline V CDR1 and CDR2: SGHVS, FNYEAQ. The V segment lost 5 bases and the J segment 6 bases; nucleotides outside the gene matches: 6. TCRdb re-called the 5' RACE reads with MiXCR, one entry per CDR3 protein. The sample contains around 370,000 distinct CDR3 sequences, 21% of which appear only once. Whole-study findings and limits: Those CD4+ clones that contracted were mainly in CM and EM (CD8+ ones in EMRA).

The sample taken for sequencing was PBMCs or a T cell subset sorted from them (not recorded which). This chain links TRBV7-6 with TRBJ1-1; TRBD1 matches 7 bases. The receptor's source is an adult woman who had mild COVID-19 (a few samples of this study predate the infection). Cell type and time point are not known. CDR3 nucleotides: TGTGCCAGCAGCGGTTACAGGGGCGCTGAAGCTTTCTTT. Its protein product is CASSGYRGAEAFF.